This record concerns one T cell receptor beta chain sequence. Its antigen is as yet unknown. This specimen includes other DNA sequences encoding the same CDR3. This sample was included in a study of radiotherapy plus CTLA-4 blockade in lung cancer. About the study: In 18% of patients, objective responses were seen; around 31% had disease control. Overall study results and limits: There was expansion of tumor-derived TCR clones in blood after radiotherapy plus ipilimumab. Early clonal dynamics of blood T cells, together with interferon-beta, were reported as the best response predictor.

Enrolled patients, whose metastatic non-small-cell lung cancer was chemo-refractory, received focal radiation plus CTLA-4 blockade with ipilimumab. The table came from immunoSEQ multiplex PCR; TCRdb's copy has only in-frame clones and leaves some out. Of about 72,000 clones in the sample, 78% were seen once. The germline gives CDR1 LNHNV, CDR2 YYDKDF (reference sequence). V dropped 1 base and J dropped 4; count of bases not matched to a gene: 5. There are 15 residues in the CDR3. This TCR derives from a human donor with non-small cell lung cancer who had a complete response to radiotherapy plus ipilimumab. This specimen was peripheral blood, taken from a patient treated with radiotherapy plus ipilimumab. The rearrangement links TRBV15 to TRBJ1-2; 8 bases map to TRBD1. In DNA, the CDR3 is TGTGCCACCAGCAGAGGACAGGGGTCGTCCTATGGCTACACCTTC. Protein sequence: CATSRGQGSSYGYTF.